This T cell receptor beta chain originates from a study of blood T cells in healthy people across ages. Overall study: About one barcoded beta molecule per two T cells was the capture yield of template switching.

Together with a sample-barcoded 5' primer, a J-beta primer mix was included in a second PCR lasting roughly 6 to 12 cycles. TCRdb fed the 5' RACE reads into MiXCR, producing one record per CDR3 protein. The sample carries more than 650,000 distinct CDR3 sequences, 20% to 25% recorded once. The study recruited healthy Caucasian donors from Russia who were aged about 6 to 90. Researchers isolated at least 6.5 million PBMCs per sample. In its sample, this clonotype was seen a few times. CDR3 length: 16 residues. Looked up from germline, CDR1 is SGHAT and CDR2 is FQNNGV. V was shortened by 6 bases and J by 0 bases, with 15 bases between the two germline ends.

The sample taken for sequencing was blood. The chain employs TRBV11-2 and TRBJ2-1, with D possibly TRBD2 on 5 matching bases. This TCR came from a man between 70 and 80 years old in good health. The CDR3 DNA is TGTGCCAGCAGTTTCTCCGGAGGCCCCTCCTACAATGAGCAGTTCTTC. Translating gives CASSFSGGPSYNEQFF.